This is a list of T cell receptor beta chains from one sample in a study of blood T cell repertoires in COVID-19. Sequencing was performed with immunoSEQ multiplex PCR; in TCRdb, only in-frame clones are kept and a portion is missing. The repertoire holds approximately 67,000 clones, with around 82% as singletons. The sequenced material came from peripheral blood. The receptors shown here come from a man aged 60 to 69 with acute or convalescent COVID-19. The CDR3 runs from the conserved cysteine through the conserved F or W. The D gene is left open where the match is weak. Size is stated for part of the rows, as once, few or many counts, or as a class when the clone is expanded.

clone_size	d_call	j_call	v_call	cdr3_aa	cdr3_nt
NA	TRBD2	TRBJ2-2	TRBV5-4	CASSRQASGRRTGELFF	TGTGCCAGCAGCAGGCAGGCTAGCGGGAGACGCACCGGGGAGCTGTTTTTT
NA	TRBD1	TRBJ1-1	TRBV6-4	CASSDTRQGVVTEAFF	TGTGCCAGCAGTGACACACGACAGGGGGTGGTCACTGAAGCTTTCTTT
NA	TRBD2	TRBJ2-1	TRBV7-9	CASSIGLAGPWDNEQFF	TGTGCCAGCAGCATAGGACTAGCGGGGCCCTGGGACAATGAGCAGTTCTTC
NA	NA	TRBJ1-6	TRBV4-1	CASSQELQGYSPLHF	TGCGCCAGCAGCCAAGAGTTACAGGGTTATTCACCCCTCCACTTT
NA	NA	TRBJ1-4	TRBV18	CASSLPRGATNEKLFF	TGTGCCAGCTCACTTCCCAGGGGTGCAACTAATGAAAAACTGTTTTTT
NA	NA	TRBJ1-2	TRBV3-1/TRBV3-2	CASSQGPRGYTF	TGTGCCAGCAGCCAAGGCCCCCGGGGCTACACCTTC
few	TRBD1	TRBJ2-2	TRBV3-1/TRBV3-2	CASSQERGQAPNTGELFF	TGTGCCAGCAGCCAAGAAAGGGGACAGGCGCCGAACACCGGGGAGCTGTTTTTT
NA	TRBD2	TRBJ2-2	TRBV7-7	CASSPSTSGGAGELFF	TGTGCCAGCAGCCCGTCGACTAGCGGGGGGGCCGGGGAGCTGTTTTTT
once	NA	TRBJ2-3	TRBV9	CASSSQGLNGDTQYF	TGTGCCAGCAGCTCCCAGGGGCTTAACGGGGATACGCAGTATTTT
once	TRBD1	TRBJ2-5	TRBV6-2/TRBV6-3	CASSFNRGPMYF	TGTGCCAGCAGTTTCAACAGGGGGCCTATGTACTTC
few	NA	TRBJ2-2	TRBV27	CASSHQGRAWRGGELFF	TGTGCCAGCAGCCACCAGGGAAGGGCTTGGCGTGGCGGGGAGCTGTTTTTT
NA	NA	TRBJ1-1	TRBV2	CASSKGKGGGTEAFF	TGTGCCAGCAGTAAGGGGAAGGGAGGGGGCACTGAAGCTTTCTTT
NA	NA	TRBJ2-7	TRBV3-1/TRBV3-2	CASSQTAGTFGEQYF	TGTGCCAGCAGCCAAACGGCAGGAACCTTCGGCGAGCAGTACTTC
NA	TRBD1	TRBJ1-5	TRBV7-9	CASSPGTGGGNQPQHF	TGTGCCAGCAGCCCTGGGACAGGGGGCGGCAATCAGCCCCAGCATTTT
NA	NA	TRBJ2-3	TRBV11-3	CASSPGEFTDTQYF	TGTGCCAGCAGCCCAGGGGAGTTCACAGATACGCAGTATTTT
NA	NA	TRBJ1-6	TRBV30	CAWSVQIDYNSPLHF	TGTGCCTGGAGTGTACAGATCGACTATAATTCACCCCTCCACTTT
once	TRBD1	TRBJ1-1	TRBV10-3	CAITQTGGANTEAFF	TGTGCCATCACCCAGACAGGGGGCGCGAACACTGAAGCTTTCTTT
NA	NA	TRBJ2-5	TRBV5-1	CASSSLDSATGTQYF	TGCGCCAGCAGCTCCCTGGACAGCGCCACCGGGACCCAGTACTTC
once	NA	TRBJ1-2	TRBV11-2	CASSPDRVGYTF	TGTGCCAGCAGCCCGGACAGAGTGGGCTACACCTTC
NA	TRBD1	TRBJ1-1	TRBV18	CASRGQGGTEAFF	TGTGCCAGCAGAGGACAGGGCGGCACTGAAGCTTTCTTT
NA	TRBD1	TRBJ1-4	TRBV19	CASSIDRPQGGKLFF	TGTGCCAGTAGTATAGATCGCCCGCAGGGGGGAAAACTGTTTTTT
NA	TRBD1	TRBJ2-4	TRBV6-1	CASSEGQGLIQYF	TGTGCCAGCAGTGAAGGACAGGGCCTCATTCAGTACTTC
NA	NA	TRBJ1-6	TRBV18	CASSDGTSSSPLHF	TGTGCCAGCTCGGACGGGACTTCCTCTTCACCCCTCCACTTT
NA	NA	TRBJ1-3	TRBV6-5	CASRRRGGNTIYF	TGTGCCAGCAGAAGGCGGGGAGGAAACACCATATATTTT
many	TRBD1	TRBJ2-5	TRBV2	CASRPRGTGKETQYF	TGTGCCAGCAGACCAAGGGGGACAGGGAAAGAGACCCAGTACTTC
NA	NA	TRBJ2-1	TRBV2	CASKGQSTSYNEQFF	TGTGCCAGCAAAGGACAGTCTACTTCCTACAATGAGCAGTTCTTC
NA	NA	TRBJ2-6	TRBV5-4	CASSLGGSGANVLTF	TGTGCCAGCAGCTTGGGAGGCTCTGGGGCCAACGTCCTGACTTTC
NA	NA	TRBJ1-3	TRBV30	CAWRERRRNTIYF	TGTGCCTGGAGAGAAAGGCGGAGAAACACCATATATTTT
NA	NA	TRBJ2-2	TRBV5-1	CASSLAEAGTGELFF	TGCGCCAGCAGCTTGGCGGAGGCGGGCACCGGGGAGCTGTTTTTT
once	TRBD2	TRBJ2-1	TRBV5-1	CASSLDSGGSYNEQFF	TGCGCCAGCAGCTTGGATAGCGGGGGGTCTTACAATGAGCAGTTCTTC
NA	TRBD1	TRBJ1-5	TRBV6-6	CASSRKSTGTGDQPQHF	TGTGCCAGCAGTCGAAAATCGACCGGGACAGGGGACCAGCCCCAGCATTTT
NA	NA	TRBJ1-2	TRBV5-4	CASSPDMVNYGYTF	TGTGCCAGCAGCCCCGACATGGTAAACTATGGCTACACCTTC
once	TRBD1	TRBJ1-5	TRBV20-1	CSASQAAGGDQPQHF	TGCAGTGCTAGTCAGGCGGCAGGGGGCGATCAGCCCCAGCATTTT
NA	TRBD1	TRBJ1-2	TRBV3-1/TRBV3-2	CASSQGQGNYGYTF	TGTGCCAGCAGCCAGGGACAGGGGAACTATGGCTACACCTTC
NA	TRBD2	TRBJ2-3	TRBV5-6	CASSIVAGRDTQYF	TGTGCCAGCAGCATCGTAGCGGGGAGAGATACGCAGTATTTT
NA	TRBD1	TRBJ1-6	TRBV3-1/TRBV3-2	CASSHWGQGGDNSPLHF	TGTGCCAGCAGCCATTGGGGACAGGGGGGCGATAATTCACCCCTCCACTTT
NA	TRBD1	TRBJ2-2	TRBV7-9	CASSLTGVGGELFF	TGTGCCAGCAGCTTAACAGGGGTTGGCGGGGAGCTGTTTTTT
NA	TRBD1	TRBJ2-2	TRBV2	CASKGTGDTGELFF	TGTGCCAGCAAGGGGACAGGGGATACCGGGGAGCTGTTTTTT
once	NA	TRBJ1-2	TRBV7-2	CASSLNVRRFYGYTF	TGTGCCAGCAGCTTAAACGTGCGTCGCTTCTATGGCTACACCTTC
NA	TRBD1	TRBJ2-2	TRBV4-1	CASSQDQGTGLTGELFF	TGCGCCAGCAGCCAAGATCAAGGGACAGGGCTCACCGGGGAGCTGTTTTTT
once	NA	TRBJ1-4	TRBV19	CASSIIGQGPEKLFF	TGTGCCAGTAGTATTATTGGGCAGGGGCCTGAAAAACTGTTTTTT
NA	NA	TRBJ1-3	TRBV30	CAWMGGNTIYF	TGTGCCTGGATGGGCGGAAACACCATATATTTT
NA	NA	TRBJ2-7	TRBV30	CAWSLEGTPHF	TGTGCCTGGAGCCTTGAGGGGACTCCACACTTC
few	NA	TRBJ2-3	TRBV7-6	CASSKNSADTQYF	TGTGCCAGCAGCAAAAACTCGGCAGATACGCAGTATTTT
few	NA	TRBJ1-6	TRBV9	CASSVASRGISPLHF	TGTGCCAGCAGCGTAGCTTCCAGGGGAATTTCACCCCTCCACTTT
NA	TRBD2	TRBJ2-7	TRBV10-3	CAIGGGGEQYF	TGTGCCATCGGCGGGGGTGGGGAGCAGTACTTC
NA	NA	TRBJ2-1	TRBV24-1	CATSDPLQGNEQFF	TGTGCCACCAGTGACCCACTACAGGGTAATGAGCAGTTCTTC
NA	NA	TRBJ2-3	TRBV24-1	CATSENSQDTQYF	TGTGCCACCAGTGAAAACAGTCAGGATACGCAGTATTTT
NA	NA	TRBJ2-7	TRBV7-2	CASSLTRDYSYEQYF	TGTGCCAGCAGCTTAACTAGGGATTACTCCTACGAGCAGTACTTC
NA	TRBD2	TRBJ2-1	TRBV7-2	CASSSVAGGSLANEQFF	TGTGCCAGCAGCTCCGTAGCGGGGGGATCCCTAGCCAATGAGCAGTTCTTC